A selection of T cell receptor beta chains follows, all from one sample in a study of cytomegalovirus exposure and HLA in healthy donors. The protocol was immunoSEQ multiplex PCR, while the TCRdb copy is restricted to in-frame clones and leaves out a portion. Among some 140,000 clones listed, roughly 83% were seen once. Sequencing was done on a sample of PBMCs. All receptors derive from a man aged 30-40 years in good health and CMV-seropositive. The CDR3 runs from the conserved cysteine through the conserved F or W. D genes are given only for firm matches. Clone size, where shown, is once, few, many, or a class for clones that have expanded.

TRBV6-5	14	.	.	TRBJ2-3	TGTGCCAGCAGGGGCGCAGGTGGCACAGATACGCAGTATTTT	CASRGAGGTDTQYF
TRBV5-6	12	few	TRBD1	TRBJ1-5	TGTGCCAGCAGCCTGGGGGGGACAGGTTATTATTTT	CASSLGGTGYYF
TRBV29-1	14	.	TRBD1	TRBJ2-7	TGCAGCGTTGCCGGGACAGGGGGCCCCTACGAGCAGTACTTC	CSVAGTGGPYEQYF
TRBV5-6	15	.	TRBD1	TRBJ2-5	TGTGCCAGCAGCTTGCAAAGACAGGGGAAAGAGACCCAGTACTTC	CASSLQRQGKETQYF
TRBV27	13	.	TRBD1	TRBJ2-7	TGTGCCAGCAGTTTATTATCGGGACAGGGTGTATTCTTC	CASSLLSGQGVFF
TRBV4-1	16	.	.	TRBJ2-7	TGCGCCAGCAGCCGAGACGAGGCGGCCAGCTCCTACGAGCAGTACTTC	CASSRDEAASSYEQYF
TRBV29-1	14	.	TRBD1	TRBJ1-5	TGCAGCGTTGCGGACAGGGGTAGCAATCAGCCCCAGCATTTT	CSVADRGSNQPQHF
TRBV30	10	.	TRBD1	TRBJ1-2	TGTGCCTGGAAGACAGGGGGCTACACCTTC	CAWKTGGYTF
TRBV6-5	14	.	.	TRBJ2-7	TGTGCCAGCAGCCCTTCCCGGGTCGCCTACGAGCAGTACTTC	CASSPSRVAYEQYF
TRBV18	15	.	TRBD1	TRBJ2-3	TGTGCCAGCTCACCACCGGAAAGGGGGCCAGATACGCAGTATTTT	CASSPPERGPDTQYF
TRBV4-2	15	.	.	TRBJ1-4	TGTGCCAGCAGCCAAGGGGTGGGGGCTAAGGAAAAACTGTTTTTT	CASSQGVGAKEKLFF
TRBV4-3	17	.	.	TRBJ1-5	TGCGCCAGCAGCCAAGATCTCGTGCGGGCAGTTACGGAGCCCCAGCATTTT	CASSQDLVRAVTEPQHF
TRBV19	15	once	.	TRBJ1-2	TGTGCCAGTAGTACCGCAACAGGGACTAACTATGGCTACACCTTC	CASSTATGTNYGYTF
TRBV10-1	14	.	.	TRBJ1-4	TGCGCCAGCAGTGATGGAGGGGACAATGAAAAACTGTTTTTT	CASSDGGDNEKLFF
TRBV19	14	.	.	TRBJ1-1	TGTGCCAGTAGTATTTCTTACAGGGACACTGAAGCTTTCTTT	CASSISYRDTEAFF
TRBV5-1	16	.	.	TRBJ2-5	TGCGCCAGCAGCTTGGATGGCAGGGGTTTGAGTGAGACCCAGTACTTC	CASSLDGRGLSETQYF
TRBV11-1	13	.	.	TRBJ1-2	TGTGCCAGCAGTTCTTCACAGTACTATGGCTACACCTTC	CASSSSQYYGYTF
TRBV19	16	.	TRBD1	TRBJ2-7	TGTGCCAGTAGTATCCCCCGGGACAGGGGAACGTACGAGCAGTACTTC	CASSIPRDRGTYEQYF
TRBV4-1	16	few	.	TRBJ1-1	TGCGCCAGCAGCCAAGATCGGGCAGGGGTTAACACTGAAGCTTTCTTT	CASSQDRAGVNTEAFF
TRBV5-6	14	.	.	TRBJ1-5	TGTGCCAGCAGCTTGGGCGGAGTGAATCAGCCCCAGCATTTT	CASSLGGVNQPQHF
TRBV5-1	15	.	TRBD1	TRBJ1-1	TGCGCCAGCACCAGAGATGGGACAGGGGGCAGTGAAGCTTTCTTT	CASTRDGTGGSEAFF
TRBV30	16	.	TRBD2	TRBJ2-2	TGTGCCTGGGGACCCTCACGGCGGGGGGTGACCGGGGAGCTGTTTTTT	CAWGPSRRGVTGELFF
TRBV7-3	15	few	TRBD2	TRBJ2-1	TGTGCCAGCAGCTCTCTAGCGGGGGGAACCCCAGAGCAGTTCTTC	CASSSLAGGTPEQFF
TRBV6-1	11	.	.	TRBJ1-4	TGTGCCAGCAGTGGTCGTGAAAAACTGTTTTTT	CASSGREKLFF
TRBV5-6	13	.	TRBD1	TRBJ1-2	TGTGCCAGCAGCTTCCAGGGGGCGCGGGGCTACACCTTC	CASSFQGARGYTF
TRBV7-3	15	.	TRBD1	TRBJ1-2	TGTGCCAGCAGCTTAGATGGACAGGGGAGTTATGGCTACACCTTC	CASSLDGQGSYGYTF
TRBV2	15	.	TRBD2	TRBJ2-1	TGTGCCAGCAGTGAGATGGCTAGCGGCGACAATGAGCAGTTCTTC	CASSEMASGDNEQFF
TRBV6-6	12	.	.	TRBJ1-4	TGTGCCGGTAGACAGGCTAATGAAAAACTGTTTTTT	CAGRQANEKLFF
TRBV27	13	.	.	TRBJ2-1	TGTGCCAGCAGTTTCCCGGCCGGGGGTGAGCAGTTCTTC	CASSFPAGGEQFF
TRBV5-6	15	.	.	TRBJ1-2	TGTGCCAGCAGCCGAAGGGACTTACGAAACTATGGCTACACCTTC	CASSRRDLRNYGYTF